This T cell receptor beta chain stems from a study of cytotoxic CD8 clonotypes in ibrutinib-treated CLL. As for the study in general: Among the samples, the mean was about 270,000 productive templates and some 100,000 productive rearrangements. Study findings and constraints: Clonality climbed at ibrutinib response, then dropped toward baseline at progression. Public clonotypes were seen rarely and were contracted or stable on treatment.

Remarks on this clone: Its antigen is not identified.

The assay was immunoSEQ multiplex PCR, and TCRdb's table has in-frame clones only and misses some. Among about 140,000 clones listed, approximately 77% were seen once. The source of roughly 2 micrograms of genomic DNA for TCR beta libraries was cryopreserved PBMCs. The sequences come from PBMCs, collected after 12 months of ibrutinib treatment. The TCR originated in a human donor with chronic lymphocytic leukemia.

Here the CDR3 DNA reads TGTGCCAGCTCACCGAGATTCTACGAGCAGTACTTC. It is translated as CASSPRFYEQYF. V usage is TRBV18 and J usage is TRBJ2-7; D call uncertain. Germline V gene data show CDR1 as KGHSH and CDR2 as LQKENI. V lost 3 bases and J lost 3, with 6 bases in between. The CDR3 is 12 amino acids. Based on the CDR3 plus reference TRBV18 and TRBJ2-7, the full variable domain is NAGVMQNPRHLVRRRGQEARLRCSPMKGHSHVYWYRQLPEEGLKFMVYLQKENIIDESGMPKERFSAEFPKEGPSILRIQQVVRGDSAAYFCASSPRFYEQYFGPGTRLTVT.